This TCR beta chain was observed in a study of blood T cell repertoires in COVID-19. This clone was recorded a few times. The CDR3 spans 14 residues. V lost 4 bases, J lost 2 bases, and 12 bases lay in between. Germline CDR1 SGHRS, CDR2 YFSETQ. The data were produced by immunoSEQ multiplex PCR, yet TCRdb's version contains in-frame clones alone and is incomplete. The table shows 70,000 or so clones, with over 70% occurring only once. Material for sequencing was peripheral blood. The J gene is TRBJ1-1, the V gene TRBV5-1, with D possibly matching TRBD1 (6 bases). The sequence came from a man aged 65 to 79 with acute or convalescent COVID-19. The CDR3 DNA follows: TGCGCCAGCAGCACCAGGGGCCCAAACACTGAAGCTTTCTTT. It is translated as CASSTRGPNTEAFF.